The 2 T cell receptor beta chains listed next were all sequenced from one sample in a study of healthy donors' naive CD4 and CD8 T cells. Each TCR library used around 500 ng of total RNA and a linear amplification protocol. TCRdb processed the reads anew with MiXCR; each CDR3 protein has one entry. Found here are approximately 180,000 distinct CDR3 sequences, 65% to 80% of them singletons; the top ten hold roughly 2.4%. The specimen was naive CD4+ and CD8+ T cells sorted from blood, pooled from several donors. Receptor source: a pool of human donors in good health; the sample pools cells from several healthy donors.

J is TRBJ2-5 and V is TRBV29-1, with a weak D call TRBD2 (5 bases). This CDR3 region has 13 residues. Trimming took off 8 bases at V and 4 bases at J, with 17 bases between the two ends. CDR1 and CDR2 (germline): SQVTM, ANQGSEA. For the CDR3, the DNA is TGCAGCAGTGAGGGTGCGATCGGAGAGACCCAGTACTTC. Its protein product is CSSEGAIGETQYF.

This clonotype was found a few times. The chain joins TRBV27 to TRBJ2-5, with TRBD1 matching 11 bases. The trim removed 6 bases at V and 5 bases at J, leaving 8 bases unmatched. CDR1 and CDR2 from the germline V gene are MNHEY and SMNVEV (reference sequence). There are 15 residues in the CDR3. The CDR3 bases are TGTGCCAGCAGCTCCCGGACAGGGGGCTGGGAGACCCAGTACTTC. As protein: CASSSRTGGWETQYF.